The present TCR beta chain was sequenced within a study of cytomegalovirus exposure and HLA in healthy donors. CDR3 length: 14 amino acids. CDR1 is MDHEN, CDR2 SYDVKM, per germline. With 6 bases removed from V and 1 base from J, the gap between germline ends came to 12 bases. PCR employed 60 Vbeta and 13 Jbeta primers. This table comes from immunoSEQ multiplex PCR, and its TCRdb copy is limited to in-frame clones, with some not included. The data contain about 180,000 clones, about three quarters of them singletons. This chain connects TRBV28 to TRBJ1-1; D is possibly TRBD1 (6 bases). Sequencing used PBMCs. This TCR came from a woman in her sixties or seventies in good health and CMV-seropositive. For the CDR3, the DNA is TGTGCCAGCAGCCCCGGCAGGGGGAACACTGAAGCTTTCTTT. Translating gives CASSPGRGNTEAFF.